A selection of T cell receptor beta chains follows, all from one sample in a study of human T cells and chemical hapten exposure. One entry per CDR3 protein results from TCRdb running MiXCR on the RACE reads. This table has more than 80,000 distinct CDR3 sequences, less than 15% appearing once. The specimen comprised whole blood, sampled in connection with sensitization to the hapten diphenylcyclopropenone (DPC). The receptors were gathered from a woman between 50 and 59 years old with alopecia areata. Some clones in this sample may be carry-over from other donors' samples. CDR3s include the opening cysteine and the closing phenylalanine or tryptophan. The D gene is left open where the match is weak. Part of the rows lack a size; the others show once, few, many or a class for expanded clones.

v_call: TRBV28
clone_size: -
j_call: TRBJ2-1
d_call: -
cdr3_nt: TGTGCCAGCAGTTTCGGAGGAGGGAGAGGGATAGTGCAGTTCTTC
cdr3_aa: CASSFGGGRGIVQFF

v_call: TRBV6-2/TRBV6-3
clone_size: few
j_call: TRBJ2-1
d_call: -
cdr3_nt: TGTGCCAGCAGTTCTAATGAGCAGTTCTTC
cdr3_aa: CASSSNEQFF

v_call: TRBV5-1
clone_size: many
j_call: TRBJ2-7
d_call: TRBD1
cdr3_nt: TGCGCCAGCAGGGGGACAGGGTTGGAATACGAGCAGTACTTC
cdr3_aa: CASRGTGLEYEQYF

v_call: TRBV10-2
clone_size: few
j_call: TRBJ1-2
d_call: TRBD1
cdr3_nt: TGCGCCAGCCTACGACTCCCCAAGACAGGGGAATCTGGCTACACCTTC
cdr3_aa: CASLRLPKTGESGYTF

v_call: TRBV14
clone_size: -
j_call: TRBJ1-3
d_call: -
cdr3_nt: TGTGCCAGCAGCCCCATAGACAGCTCTGGAAACACCATATATTTT
cdr3_aa: CASSPIDSSGNTIYF

v_call: TRBV27
clone_size: many
j_call: TRBJ2-3
d_call: -
cdr3_nt: TGTGCCAGCAGACAGGAGGGGGGCACAGATACGCAGTATTTT
cdr3_aa: CASRQEGGTDTQYF

v_call: TRBV6-2/TRBV6-3
clone_size: few
j_call: TRBJ1-1
d_call: -
cdr3_nt: TGTGCCAGCAGTTACTCGTGGAGGAACACTGAAGCTTTCTTT
cdr3_aa: CASSYSWRNTEAFF

v_call: TRBV27
clone_size: many
j_call: TRBJ1-5
d_call: TRBD1
cdr3_nt: TGTGCCAGCAGTTGGGACAGGGATCAGCCCCAGCATTTT
cdr3_aa: CASSWDRDQPQHF

v_call: TRBV7-6
clone_size: many
j_call: TRBJ2-3
d_call: TRBD2
cdr3_nt: TGTGCCAGCAGCCCCTATCCCGGGACTAGCGGGGGCGGTACGCAGTATTTT
cdr3_aa: CASSPYPGTSGGGTQYF

v_call: TRBV7-8
clone_size: few
j_call: TRBJ2-6
d_call: -
cdr3_nt: TGTGCCAGCAGCTTAGCGCGGAGCTCTGGGGCCAACGTCCTGACTTTC
cdr3_aa: CASSLARSSGANVLTF

v_call: TRBV19
clone_size: many
j_call: TRBJ1-4
d_call: TRBD1
cdr3_nt: TGTGCCAGTAGTATAGTTGGGACAGGAGAAGGACTGTTTTTT
cdr3_aa: CASSIVGTGEGLFF

v_call: TRBV2
clone_size: few
j_call: TRBJ2-7
d_call: TRBD1
cdr3_nt: TGTGCCAGCAGTACAGGGGCCTACGAGCAGTACTTC
cdr3_aa: CASSTGAYEQYF

v_call: TRBV7-2
clone_size: -
j_call: TRBJ2-3
d_call: -
cdr3_nt: TGTGCCAGCCACGCAACAATAGATACGCAGTATTTT
cdr3_aa: CASHATIDTQYF

v_call: TRBV18
clone_size: -
j_call: TRBJ1-1
d_call: -
cdr3_nt: TGTGCCAGCTCACCGATCGAGACGGGGAACACTGAAGCTTTCTTT
cdr3_aa: CASSPIETGNTEAFF

v_call: TRBV29-1
clone_size: few
j_call: TRBJ1-5
d_call: -
cdr3_nt: TGCAGCGCAGCCATGGGAGCTTCTCAGCCCCAGCATTTT
cdr3_aa: CSAAMGASQPQHF

v_call: TRBV7-8
clone_size: few
j_call: TRBJ2-5
d_call: -
cdr3_nt: TGTGCCAGCATCTCGCCAGGGAGATTCCAAGAGACCCAGTACTTC
cdr3_aa: CASISPGRFQETQYF

v_call: TRBV5-5
clone_size: many
j_call: TRBJ2-7
d_call: -
cdr3_nt: TGTGCCAGCAGCTTGGGGATTGGATACGAGCAGTACTTC
cdr3_aa: CASSLGIGYEQYF

v_call: TRBV18
clone_size: few
j_call: TRBJ1-2
d_call: -
cdr3_nt: TGTGCCAGCTCACCACCGTGGGGGGGCGCCGGTGGCTACACCTTC
cdr3_aa: CASSPPWGGAGGYTF

v_call: TRBV7-6
clone_size: few
j_call: TRBJ2-1
d_call: TRBD2
cdr3_nt: TGTGCCAGCAGCTTAGGACTAGCGCGCAATGAGCAGTTCTTC
cdr3_aa: CASSLGLARNEQFF

v_call: TRBV20-1
clone_size: few
j_call: TRBJ2-7
d_call: TRBD1
cdr3_nt: TGCAGTGCTCTAGACAGGGAAAACGAGCAGTACTTC
cdr3_aa: CSALDRENEQYF

v_call: TRBV2
clone_size: few
j_call: TRBJ2-3
d_call: -
cdr3_nt: TGTGCCAGCAGTGAATACGGCAGGGGAATAGCGGATACGCAGTATTTT
cdr3_aa: CASSEYGRGIADTQYF

v_call: TRBV2
clone_size: few
j_call: TRBJ1-4
d_call: TRBD1
cdr3_nt: TGTGCCAGCGGGACAGCTTCTGAAAAACTGTTTTTT
cdr3_aa: CASGTASEKLFF

v_call: TRBV7-8
clone_size: few
j_call: TRBJ2-7
d_call: TRBD1
cdr3_nt: TGTGCCAGCAGCTATGACAGGGACTACGAGCAGTACTTC
cdr3_aa: CASSYDRDYEQYF

v_call: TRBV19
clone_size: once
j_call: TRBJ1-1
d_call: -
cdr3_nt: TGTGCCAGTAGTATCCCCTCGGGATGGGGGACTGAAGCTTTCTTT
cdr3_aa: CASSIPSGWGTEAFF

v_call: TRBV20-1
clone_size: -
j_call: TRBJ2-7
d_call: TRBD2
cdr3_nt: TGCAGTGTCATCACTAGCGGTCCACCCTACGAGCAGTACTTC
cdr3_aa: CSVITSGPPYEQYF

v_call: TRBV7-6
clone_size: many
j_call: TRBJ1-1
d_call: -
cdr3_nt: TGTGCCAGCAGCTTAGGGGCGGAGAGCACTGAAGCTTTCTTT
cdr3_aa: CASSLGAESTEAFF

v_call: TRBV11-2
clone_size: few
j_call: TRBJ2-7
d_call: -
cdr3_nt: TGTGCCAGCAGCTCTACTACAGCTTACGAGCAGTACTTC
cdr3_aa: CASSSTTAYEQYF

v_call: TRBV18
clone_size: many
j_call: TRBJ2-1
d_call: -
cdr3_nt: TGTGCCAGCTACAGGGAAAATGAGCAGTTCTTC
cdr3_aa: CASYRENEQFF

v_call: TRBV5-6
clone_size: few
j_call: TRBJ2-7
d_call: -
cdr3_nt: TGTGCCAGCAGCTTTTTTTACGAGCAGTACTTC
cdr3_aa: CASSFFYEQYF

v_call: TRBV10-2
clone_size: many
j_call: TRBJ2-1
d_call: -
cdr3_nt: TGCGCCAGCAGGTCCCGGACTGGATACAATGAGCAGTTCTTC
cdr3_aa: CASRSRTGYNEQFF

v_call: TRBV24-1
clone_size: many
j_call: TRBJ2-5
d_call: -
cdr3_nt: TGTGCCACCAGTCCCCACGGGGCTGGGGAGACCCAGTACTTC
cdr3_aa: CATSPHGAGETQYF

v_call: TRBV9
clone_size: -
j_call: TRBJ2-7
d_call: TRBD1
cdr3_nt: TGTGCCAGCAGCCCACCCGGGACAGGGGGAGGCGAGCAGTACTTC
cdr3_aa: CASSPPGTGGGEQYF

v_call: TRBV12-3/TRBV12-4
clone_size: -
j_call: TRBJ2-3
d_call: -
cdr3_nt: TGTGCCAGCAGTACCCGACACGGGGTTATCACAGATACGCAGTATTTT
cdr3_aa: CASSTRHGVITDTQYF

v_call: TRBV12-3/TRBV12-4
clone_size: few
j_call: TRBJ1-2
d_call: -
cdr3_nt: TGTGCCAGCAGTTTAATGGGGACCGGGGATGGCTACACCTTC
cdr3_aa: CASSLMGTGDGYTF

v_call: TRBV4-3
clone_size: -
j_call: TRBJ2-1
d_call: TRBD2
cdr3_nt: TGCGCCAGCAGCCAAGATCATAGCGGGAGTAATGAGCAGTTCTTC
cdr3_aa: CASSQDHSGSNEQFF

v_call: TRBV7-6
clone_size: many
j_call: TRBJ2-2
d_call: -
cdr3_nt: TGTGCCAGCAGCTTAGGGGCACCCGGGGAGCTGTTTTTT
cdr3_aa: CASSLGAPGELFF

v_call: TRBV18
clone_size: many
j_call: TRBJ2-1
d_call: -
cdr3_nt: TGTGCCAGCTCACCTCGGGAAGCCTACAATGAGCAGTTCTTC
cdr3_aa: CASSPREAYNEQFF

v_call: TRBV3-1
clone_size: -
j_call: TRBJ1-6
d_call: -
cdr3_nt: TGTGCCAGCAGCCAAGATTCTAGGGGAACATCTCTCCACTTT
cdr3_aa: CASSQDSRGTSLHF

v_call: TRBV18
clone_size: -
j_call: TRBJ2-7
d_call: TRBD1
cdr3_nt: TGTGCCAGCTCACCACGGACAGGGGTTCCCTACGAGCAGTACTTC
cdr3_aa: CASSPRTGVPYEQYF

v_call: TRBV12-5
clone_size: few
j_call: TRBJ2-1
d_call: -
cdr3_nt: TGTGCTAGTGGTTTGGGGGGGAGCTCCTACAATGAGCAGTTCTTC
cdr3_aa: CASGLGGSSYNEQFF

v_call: TRBV12-3/TRBV12-4
clone_size: few
j_call: TRBJ1-5
d_call: -
cdr3_nt: TGTGCCAGCAGTTTAGGGGGAGAAGGCCCCAATCAGCCCCAGCATTTT
cdr3_aa: CASSLGGEGPNQPQHF

v_call: TRBV12-3/TRBV12-4
clone_size: -
j_call: TRBJ1-1
d_call: -
cdr3_nt: TGTGCCAGCAGCAGGACAGCCCGCGACACTGAAGCTTTCTTT
cdr3_aa: CASSRTARDTEAFF